This entry is about one T cell receptor (beta chain). Its antigen is unknown. These data are taken from a study of T-cell memory formation after mild COVID-19. Libraries for TCRalpha and TCRbeta carried sample barcodes and unique molecular identifiers via 5'RACE. MiXCR, applied by TCRdb to the 5' RACE reads, yields one record per CDR3 protein. The sample lists about 240,000 distinct CDR3 sequences, 8.5% to 9.5% occurring once. Study conclusions and caveats: Some responding clones appeared in pre-infection memory, suggesting cross-reactive memory joined. Clones that contracted clustered mainly in CM and EM if CD4+ and in EMRA if CD8+.

Germline V gene data show CDR1 as SGHTA and CDR2 as FQGNSA. With 6 bases removed from V and 5 bases from J, the gap between germline ends came to 14 bases. This CDR3 is built from 15 residues. This chain joins TRBV7-2 and TRBJ1-6; D perhaps matches TRBD1 (6 bases). The specimen was PBMCs or a T cell subset sorted from them (not recorded which). This clonotype originated in a man between 18 and 35 years old who had mild COVID-19 (a few samples of this study predate the infection). Cell type and time point are not known. The CDR3 DNA sequence: TGTGCCAGCAGAAACAGGGTGGCGGATAATTCACCCCTCCACTTT. Amino acids: CASRNRVADNSPLHF.